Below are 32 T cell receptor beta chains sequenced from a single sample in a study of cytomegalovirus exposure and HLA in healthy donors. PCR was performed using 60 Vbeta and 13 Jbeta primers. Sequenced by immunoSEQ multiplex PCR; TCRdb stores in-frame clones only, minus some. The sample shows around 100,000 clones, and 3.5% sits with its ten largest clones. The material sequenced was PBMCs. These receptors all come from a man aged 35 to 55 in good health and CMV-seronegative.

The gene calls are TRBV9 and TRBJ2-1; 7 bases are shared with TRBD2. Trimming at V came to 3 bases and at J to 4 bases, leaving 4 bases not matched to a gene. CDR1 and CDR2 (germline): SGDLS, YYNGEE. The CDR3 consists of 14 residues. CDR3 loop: CASSESGIYNEQFF. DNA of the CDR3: TGTGCCAGCAGCGAGAGCGGGATATACAATGAGCAGTTCTTC.

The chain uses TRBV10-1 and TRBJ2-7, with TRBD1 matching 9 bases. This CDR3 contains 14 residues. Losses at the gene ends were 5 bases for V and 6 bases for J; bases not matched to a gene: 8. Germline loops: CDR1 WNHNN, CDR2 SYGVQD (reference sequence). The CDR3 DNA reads TGCGCCAGCAGTCGGGACAGGGTCCTAGTCGAGCAGTACTTC. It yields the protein CASSRDRVLVEQYF.

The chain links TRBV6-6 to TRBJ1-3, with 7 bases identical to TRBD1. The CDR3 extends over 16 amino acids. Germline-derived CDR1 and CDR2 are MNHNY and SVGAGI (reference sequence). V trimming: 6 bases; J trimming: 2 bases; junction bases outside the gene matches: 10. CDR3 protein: CASSRDRVGAGNTIYF. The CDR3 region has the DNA TGTGCCAGCAGCCGAGACAGGGTAGGAGCTGGAAACACCATATATTTT.

This CDR3 is CASSQDLNQPQHF. DNA of the CDR3: TGCGCCAGCAGCCAAGATCTGAATCAGCCCCAGCATTTT. The gene calls are TRBV4-3 and TRBJ1-5; D gene uncertain. CDR1 is LGHNA, CDR2 YSLEER, per germline. V was cut by 0 bases and J by 4 bases, with 4 bases left in between. There are 13 residues in the CDR3.

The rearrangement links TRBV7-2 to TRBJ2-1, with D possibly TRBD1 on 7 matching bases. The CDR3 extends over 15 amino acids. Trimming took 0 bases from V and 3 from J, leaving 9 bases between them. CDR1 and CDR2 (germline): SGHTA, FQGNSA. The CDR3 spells CASSLAQGGYNEQFF. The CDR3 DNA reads TGTGCCAGCAGCTTAGCGCAGGGGGGCTACAATGAGCAGTTCTTC.

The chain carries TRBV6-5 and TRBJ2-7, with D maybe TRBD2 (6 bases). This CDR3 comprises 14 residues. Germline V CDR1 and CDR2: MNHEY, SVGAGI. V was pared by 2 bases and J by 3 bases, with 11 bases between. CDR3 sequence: CASSYGGIYYEQYF. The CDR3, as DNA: TGTGCCAGCAGTTACGGAGGGATTTACTACGAGCAGTACTTC.

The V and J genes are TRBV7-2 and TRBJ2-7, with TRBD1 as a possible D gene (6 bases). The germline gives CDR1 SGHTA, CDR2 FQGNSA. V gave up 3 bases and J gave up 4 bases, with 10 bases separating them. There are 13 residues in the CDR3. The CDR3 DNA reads TGTGCCAGCAGCTTGGGACACCAGTACGAGCAGTACTTC. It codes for CASSLGHQYEQYF.

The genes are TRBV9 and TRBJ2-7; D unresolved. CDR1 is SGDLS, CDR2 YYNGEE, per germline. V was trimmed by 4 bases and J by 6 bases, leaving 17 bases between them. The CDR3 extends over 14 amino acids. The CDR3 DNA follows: TGTGCCAGCAGCCCGAGCCCGCAGGCCACCGAGCAGTACTTC. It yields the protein CASSPSPQATEQYF.

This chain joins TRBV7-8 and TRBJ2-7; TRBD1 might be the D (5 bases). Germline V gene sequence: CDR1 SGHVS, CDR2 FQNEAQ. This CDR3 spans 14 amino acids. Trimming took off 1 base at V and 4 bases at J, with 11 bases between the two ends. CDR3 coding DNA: TGTGCCAGCAGCTTAGTGGACACTAAGTACGAGCAGTACTTC. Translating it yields CASSLVDTKYEQYF. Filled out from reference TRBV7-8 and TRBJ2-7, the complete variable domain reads GAGVSQSPRYKVAKRGQDVALRCDPISGHVSLFWYQQALGQGPEFLTYFQNEAQLDKSGLPSDRFFAERPEGSVSTLKIQRTQQEDSAVYLCASSLVDTKYEQYFGPGTRLTVT.

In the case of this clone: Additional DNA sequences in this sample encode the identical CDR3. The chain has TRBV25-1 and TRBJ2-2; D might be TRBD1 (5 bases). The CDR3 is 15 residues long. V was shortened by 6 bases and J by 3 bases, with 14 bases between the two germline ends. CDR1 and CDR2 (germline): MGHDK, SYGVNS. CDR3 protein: CASSEVAGHTGELFF. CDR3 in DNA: TGTGCCAGCAGCGAGGTGGCAGGGCACACCGGGGAGCTGTTTTTT.

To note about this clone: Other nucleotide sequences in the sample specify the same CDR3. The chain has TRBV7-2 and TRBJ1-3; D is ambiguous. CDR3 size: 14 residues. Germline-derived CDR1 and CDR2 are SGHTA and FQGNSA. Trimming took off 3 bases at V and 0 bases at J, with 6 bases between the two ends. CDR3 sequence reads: CASSFESSGNTIYF. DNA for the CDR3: TGTGCCAGCAGCTTCGAGAGCTCTGGAAACACCATATATTTT.

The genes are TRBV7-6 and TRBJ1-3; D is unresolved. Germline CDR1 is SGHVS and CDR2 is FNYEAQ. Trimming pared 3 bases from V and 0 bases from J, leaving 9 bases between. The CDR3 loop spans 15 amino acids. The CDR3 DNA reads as TGTGCCAGCAGCTTGAGCGGCCCCTCTGGAAACACCATATATTTT. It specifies CASSLSGPSGNTIYF.

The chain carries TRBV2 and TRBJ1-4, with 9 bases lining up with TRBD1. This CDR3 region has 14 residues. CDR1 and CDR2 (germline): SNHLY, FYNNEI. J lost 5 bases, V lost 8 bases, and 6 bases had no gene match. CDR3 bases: TGTGCCAGCGGCCTGGACAGGGGAAATGAAAAACTGTTTTTT. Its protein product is CASGLDRGNEKLFF.

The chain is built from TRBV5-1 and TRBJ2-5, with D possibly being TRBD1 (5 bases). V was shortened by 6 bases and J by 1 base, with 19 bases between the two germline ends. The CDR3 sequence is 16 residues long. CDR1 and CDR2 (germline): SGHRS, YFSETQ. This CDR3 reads CASTMGPRSFQETQYF. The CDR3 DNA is TGCGCCAGCACGATGGGGCCCCGAAGCTTCCAAGAGACCCAGTACTTC. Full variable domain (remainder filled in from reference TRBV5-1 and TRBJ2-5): KAGVTQTPRYLIKTRGQQVTLSCSPISGHRSVSWYQQTPGQGLQFLFEYFSETQRNKGNFPGRFSGRQFSNSRSEMNVSTLELGDSALYLCASTMGPRSFQETQYFGPGTRLLVL.

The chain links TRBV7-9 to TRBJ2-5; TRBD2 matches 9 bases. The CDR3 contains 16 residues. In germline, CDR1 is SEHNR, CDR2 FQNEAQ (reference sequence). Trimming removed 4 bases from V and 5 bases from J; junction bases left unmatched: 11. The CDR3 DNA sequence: TGTGCCAGCAGCTCTACAGCGGGAGGCCTTGGGGAGACCCAGTACTTC. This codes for CASSSTAGGLGETQYF.

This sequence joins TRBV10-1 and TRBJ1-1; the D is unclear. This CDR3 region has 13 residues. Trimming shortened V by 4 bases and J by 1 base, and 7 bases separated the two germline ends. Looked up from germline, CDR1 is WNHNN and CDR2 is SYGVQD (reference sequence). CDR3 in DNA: TGCGCCAGCAGTGTAAGAGAGAACACTGAAGCTTTCTTT. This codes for CASSVRENTEAFF.

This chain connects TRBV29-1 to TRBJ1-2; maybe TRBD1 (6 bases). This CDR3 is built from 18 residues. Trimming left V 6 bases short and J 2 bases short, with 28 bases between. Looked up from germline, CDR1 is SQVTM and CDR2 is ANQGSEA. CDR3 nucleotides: TGCAGCGTACTAGGATCTAACCCCTGGGGACATCCCAACTATGGCTACACCTTC. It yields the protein CSVLGSNPWGHPNYGYTF.

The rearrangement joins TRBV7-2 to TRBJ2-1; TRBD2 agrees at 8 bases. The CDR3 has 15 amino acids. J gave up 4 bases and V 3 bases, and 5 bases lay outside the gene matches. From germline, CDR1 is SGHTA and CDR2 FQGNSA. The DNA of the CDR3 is TGTGCCAGCAGCTTCGGGGCGGGGGGTTACAATGAGCAGTTCTTC. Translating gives CASSFGAGGYNEQFF.

CDR3: CASSDSTDSTDTQYF. CDR3 DNA: TGTGCCAGCAGTGACTCGACAGATAGCACAGATACGCAGTATTTT. The V and J genes are TRBV6-4 and TRBJ2-3, with D maybe TRBD1 (5 bases). This CDR3 is 15 amino acids long. Trimming shortened V by 0 bases and J by 0 bases, and 7 bases separated the two germline ends. Germline V CDR1 and CDR2: MRHNA, SNTAGT.

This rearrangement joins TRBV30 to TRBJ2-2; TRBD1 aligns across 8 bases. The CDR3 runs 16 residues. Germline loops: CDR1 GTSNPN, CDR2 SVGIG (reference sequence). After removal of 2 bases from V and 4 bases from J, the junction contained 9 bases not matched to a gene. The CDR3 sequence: CAWSPNRGSTTGELFF. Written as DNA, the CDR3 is TGTGCCTGGAGTCCAAACAGGGGGTCGACCACCGGGGAGCTGTTTTTT.

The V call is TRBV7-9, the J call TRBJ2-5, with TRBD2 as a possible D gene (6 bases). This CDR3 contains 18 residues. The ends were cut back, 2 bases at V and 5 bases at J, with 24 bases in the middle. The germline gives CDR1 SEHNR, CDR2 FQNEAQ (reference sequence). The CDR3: CASSLPQGTAGSLETQYF. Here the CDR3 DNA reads TGTGCCAGCAGCTTACCGCAGGGTACGGCGGGGTCCTTGGAGACCCAGTACTTC. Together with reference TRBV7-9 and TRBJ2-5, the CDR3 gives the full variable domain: DTGVSQNPRHKITKRGQNVTFRCDPISEHNRLYWYRQTLGQGPEFLTYFQNEAQLEKSRLLSDRFSAERPKGSFSTLEIQRTEQGDSAMYLCASSLPQGTAGSLETQYFGPGTRLLVL.

CDR3 coding DNA: TGTGCCAGCAGTGAGACAGGACAGGGTTTATTCAATGAGCAGTTCTTC. It yields the protein CASSETGQGLFNEQFF. The genes are TRBV2 and TRBJ2-1; TRBD1 agrees at 8 bases. CDR1 SNHLY and CDR2 FYNNEI come from the germline V gene. The CDR3 extends over 16 amino acids. Losses at the gene ends were 3 bases for V and 6 bases for J; bases not matched to a gene: 10. Supplemented by reference TRBV2 and TRBJ2-1, the full variable domain reads EPEVTQTPSHQVTQMGQEVILRCVPISNHLYFYWYRQILGQKVEFLVSFYNNEISEKSEIFDDQFSVERPDGSNFTLKIRSTKLEDSAMYFCASSETGQGLFNEQFFGPGTRLTVL.

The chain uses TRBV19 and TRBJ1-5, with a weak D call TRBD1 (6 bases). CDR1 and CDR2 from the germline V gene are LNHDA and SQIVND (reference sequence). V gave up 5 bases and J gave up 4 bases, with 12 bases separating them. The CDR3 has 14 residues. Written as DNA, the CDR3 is TGTGCCAGTAGTCTTTACAGGGAAAATCAGCCCCAGCATTTT. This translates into CASSLYRENQPQHF.

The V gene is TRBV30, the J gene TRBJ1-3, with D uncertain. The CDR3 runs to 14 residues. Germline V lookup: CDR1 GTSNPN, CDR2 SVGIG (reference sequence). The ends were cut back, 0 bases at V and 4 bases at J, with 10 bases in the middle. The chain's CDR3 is CAWSVNSWGNTIYF. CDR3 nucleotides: TGTGCCTGGAGTGTAAACAGTTGGGGAAACACCATATATTTT.

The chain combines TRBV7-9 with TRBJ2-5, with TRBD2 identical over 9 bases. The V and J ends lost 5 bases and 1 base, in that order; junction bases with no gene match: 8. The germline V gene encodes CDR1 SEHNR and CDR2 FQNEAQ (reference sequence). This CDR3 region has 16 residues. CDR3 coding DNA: TGTGCCAGCAGCCGAGCGGGGGGAGCGGGCCAAGAGACCCAGTACTTC. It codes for CASSRAGGAGQETQYF.

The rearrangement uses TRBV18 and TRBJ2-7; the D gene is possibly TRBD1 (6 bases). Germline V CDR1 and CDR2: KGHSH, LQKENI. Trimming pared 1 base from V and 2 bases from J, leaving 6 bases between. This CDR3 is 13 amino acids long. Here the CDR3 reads CASSPQGAYEQYF. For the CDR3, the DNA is TGTGCCAGCTCACCACAGGGGGCCTACGAGCAGTACTTC.

The CDR3 DNA reads TGTGCCAGAAGCTTAGGGGACAGGGGCCCGGACACCATATATTTT. Amino acid sequence: CARSLGDRGPDTIYF. V is TRBV7-5 and J is TRBJ1-3; the table gives TRBD1 as D, unverified against the DNA. TRBV7-5 is marked as a pseudogene. The CDR3 loop spans 15 amino acids.

CDR3 sequence (DNA): TGCGCCAGCAGCTTGGGGACTAGCGGGATCCTAGAGCAGTACTTC. Translation: CASSLGTSGILEQYF. This chain joins TRBV5-1 and TRBJ2-7, with 12 nucleotides matching TRBD2. The germline gives CDR1 SGHRS, CDR2 YFSETQ. V shed 0 bases and J 7 bases; nucleotides not matched to a gene: 5. CDR3 size: 15 residues.

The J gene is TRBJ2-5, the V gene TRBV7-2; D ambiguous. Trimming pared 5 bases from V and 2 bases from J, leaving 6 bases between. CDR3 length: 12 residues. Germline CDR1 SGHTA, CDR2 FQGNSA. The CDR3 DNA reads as TGTGCCAGCAGCCAGACTCAAGAGACCCAGTACTTC. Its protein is CASSQTQETQYF.

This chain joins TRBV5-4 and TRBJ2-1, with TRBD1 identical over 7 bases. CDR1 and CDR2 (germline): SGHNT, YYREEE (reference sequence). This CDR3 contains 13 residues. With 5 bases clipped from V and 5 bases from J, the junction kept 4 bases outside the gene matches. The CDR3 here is CASRRDSHNEQFF. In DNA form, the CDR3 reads TGTGCCAGCAGAAGGGACAGCCACAATGAGCAGTTCTTC.

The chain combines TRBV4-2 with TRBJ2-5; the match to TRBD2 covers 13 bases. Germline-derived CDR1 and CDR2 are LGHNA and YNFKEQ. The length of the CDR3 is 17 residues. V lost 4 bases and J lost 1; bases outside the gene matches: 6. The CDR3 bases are TGTGCCAGCAGCCCAAGACTAGCGGGGGGACCCCAAGAGACCCAGTACTTC. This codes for CASSPRLAGGPQETQYF.

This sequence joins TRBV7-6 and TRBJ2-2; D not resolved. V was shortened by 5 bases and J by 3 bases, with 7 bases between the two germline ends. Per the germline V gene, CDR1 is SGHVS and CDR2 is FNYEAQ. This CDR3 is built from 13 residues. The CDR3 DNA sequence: TGTGCCAGCAGCCCAGCGTACACCGGGGAGCTGTTTTTT. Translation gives CASSPAYTGELFF.